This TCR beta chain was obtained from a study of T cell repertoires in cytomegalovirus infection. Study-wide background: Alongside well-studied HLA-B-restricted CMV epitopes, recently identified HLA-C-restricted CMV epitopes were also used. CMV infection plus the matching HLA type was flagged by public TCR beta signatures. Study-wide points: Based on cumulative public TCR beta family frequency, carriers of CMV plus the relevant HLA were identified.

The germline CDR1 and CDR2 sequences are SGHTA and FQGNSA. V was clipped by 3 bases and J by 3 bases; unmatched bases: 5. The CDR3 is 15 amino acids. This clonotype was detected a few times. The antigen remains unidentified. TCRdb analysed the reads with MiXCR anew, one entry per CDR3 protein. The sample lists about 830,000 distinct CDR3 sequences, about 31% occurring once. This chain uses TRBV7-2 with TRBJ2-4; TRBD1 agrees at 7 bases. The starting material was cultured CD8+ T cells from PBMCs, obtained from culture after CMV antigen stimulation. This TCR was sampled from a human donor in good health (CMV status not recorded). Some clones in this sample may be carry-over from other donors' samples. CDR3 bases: TGTGCCAGCAGCTTTACGGGGACAGTCAAAAACATTCAGTACTTC. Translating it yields CASSFTGTVKNIQYF.